This T cell receptor (beta chain) originates from a study of human T cells and chemical hapten exposure. Turning to the study itself: Patch tests applied 0.01% DPC to the upper back and were scored after 6 days. Study-level results: Patch test score was positively correlated with the counts of TCRs that had expanded at PT1. The number of TCRs above 1 in 1000 frequency did not change after DPC sensitization.

A few counts support this clonotype. Its antigen remains unidentified. MiXCR was run by TCRdb on the RACE reads, yielding one entry per CDR3 protein. The repertoire holds 84,000 or so distinct CDR3 sequences, 8.5% seen once, with around 2.6% in the top ten. Time point reported: pre-sensitization, week 0. Treatment described: therapeutic diphenylcyclopropenone sensitization with weekly scalp DPC. The sequence was obtained from a man aged 40-50 years with alopecia areata. Some clones in this sample may be carry-over from other donors' samples. Sequenced material: whole blood, taken in connection with sensitization to the hapten diphenylcyclopropenone (DPC).

Here the CDR3 reads CASTTDEKLFF. As DNA, the CDR3 is TGTGCCAGCACCACAGATGAAAAACTGTTTTTT. The V and J genes are TRBV2 and TRBJ1-4; unclear D gene. CDR3 length: 11 amino acids. CDR1 is SNHLY, CDR2 FYNNEI, per germline. The germline V and J ends were trimmed by 7 bases and 6 bases, with 6 bases remaining between them.